This is a list of T cell receptor beta chains from one sample in a study of OX40 agonist ivuxolimab in advanced cancers. Data came from immunoSEQ multiplex PCR; TCRdb stores just in-frame clones and leaves some out. Among tens of thousands of clones, about nine tenths were seen once, and the ten largest hold just over 14%. The sequencing used CD4+ or CD8+ T cells sorted from blood, collected in a trial of the OX40 agonist ivuxolimab. The source is an adult with an advanced solid tumor such as melanoma, head and neck, liver or kidney cancer. Each CDR3 is given with its conserved first and last residue. Fields, in order: J gene, V gene, CDR3 protein.

TRBJ2-1 TRBV6-5 CASSYGHLAGVDEQFF
TRBJ2-3 TRBV27 CASSLISGSTDTQYF
TRBJ2-3 TRBV27 CASNKGAFSTDTQYF
TRBJ2-1 TRBV2 CASSEVGSSYNEQFF
TRBJ1-1 TRBV7-8 CASSFAGASGEAFF
TRBJ1-1 TRBV7-9 CASSSPPGPNTEAFF
TRBJ1-5 TRBV15 CATSRDRNRGHQPQHF
TRBJ1-5 TRBV27 CASSYFGSGQGGSNQPQHF
TRBJ1-2 TRBV28 CASKSTGMGYGYTF
TRBJ1-1 TRBV7-3 CASSLSGAEYDPTEAFF
TRBJ1-2 TRBV6-6 CASSLPQGNYGYTF
TRBJ2-1 TRBV7-9 CASSLAGGQFF
TRBJ1-2 TRBV5-5 CASSSRGVGNGYTF
TRBJ1-2 TRBV4-3 CASSQSGFHGYTF
TRBJ2-1 TRBV10-3 CAISEMRDNYNEQFF
TRBJ2-3 TRBV6-5 CASSHQRPSIDTQYF
TRBJ2-7 TRBV10-3 CAISGTYEQYF
TRBJ2-7 TRBV5-1 CASSTGPYEQYF
TRBJ1-4 TRBV6-6 CASSYEGAGNEKLFF